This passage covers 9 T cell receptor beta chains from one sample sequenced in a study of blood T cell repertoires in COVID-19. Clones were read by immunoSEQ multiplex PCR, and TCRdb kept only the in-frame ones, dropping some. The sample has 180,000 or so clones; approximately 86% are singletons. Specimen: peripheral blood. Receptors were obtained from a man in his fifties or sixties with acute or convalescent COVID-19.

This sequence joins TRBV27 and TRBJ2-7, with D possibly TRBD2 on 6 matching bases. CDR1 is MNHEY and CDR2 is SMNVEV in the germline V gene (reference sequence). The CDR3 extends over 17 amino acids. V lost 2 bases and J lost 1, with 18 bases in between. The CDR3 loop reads CASSLKPGGFDSYEQYF. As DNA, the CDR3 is TGTGCCAGCAGTTTAAAACCCGGGGGATTCGATTCCTACGAGCAGTACTTC.

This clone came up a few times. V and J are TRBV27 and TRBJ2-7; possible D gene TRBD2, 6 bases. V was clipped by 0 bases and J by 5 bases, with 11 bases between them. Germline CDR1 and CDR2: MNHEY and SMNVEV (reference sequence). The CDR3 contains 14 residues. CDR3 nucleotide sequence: TGTGCCAGCAGTTTATCTCGGGGGTTAAACGAGCAGTACTTC. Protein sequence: CASSLSRGLNEQYF.

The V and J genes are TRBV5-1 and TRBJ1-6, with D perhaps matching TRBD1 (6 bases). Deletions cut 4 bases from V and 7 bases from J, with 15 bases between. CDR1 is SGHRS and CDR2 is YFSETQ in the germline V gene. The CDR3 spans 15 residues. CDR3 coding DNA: TGCGCCAGCAGCCTCAGGGTTAGGGGGAATTCACCCCTCCACTTT. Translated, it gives CASSLRVRGNSPLHF.

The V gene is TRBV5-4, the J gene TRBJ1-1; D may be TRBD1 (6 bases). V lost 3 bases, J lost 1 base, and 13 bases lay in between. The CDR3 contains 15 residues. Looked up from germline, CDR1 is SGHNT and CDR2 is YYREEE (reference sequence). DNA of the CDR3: TGTGCCAGCAGCTCATTAAAGACAGGGAACACTGAAGCTTTCTTT. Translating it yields CASSSLKTGNTEAFF.

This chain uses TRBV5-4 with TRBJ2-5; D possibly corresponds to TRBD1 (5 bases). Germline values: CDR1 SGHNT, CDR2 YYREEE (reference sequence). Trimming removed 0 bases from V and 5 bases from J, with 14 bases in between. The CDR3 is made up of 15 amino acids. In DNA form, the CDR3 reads TGTGCCAGCAGCTTGGGGGGCACCCACGGGGAGACCCAGTACTTC. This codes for CASSLGGTHGETQYF.

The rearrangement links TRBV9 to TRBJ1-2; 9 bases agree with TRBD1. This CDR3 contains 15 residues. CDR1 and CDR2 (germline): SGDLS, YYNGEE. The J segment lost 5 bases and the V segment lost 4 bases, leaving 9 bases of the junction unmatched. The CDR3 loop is CASSSMTGTGYGYTF. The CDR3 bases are TGTGCCAGCAGCTCCATGACCGGGACAGGGTATGGCTACACCTTC.

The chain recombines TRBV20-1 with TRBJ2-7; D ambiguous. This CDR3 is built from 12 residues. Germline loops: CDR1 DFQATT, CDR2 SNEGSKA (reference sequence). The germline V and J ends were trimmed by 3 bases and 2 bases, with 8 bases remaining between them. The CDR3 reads CSASSGAYEQYF. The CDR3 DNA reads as TGCAGTGCTAGTTCCGGTGCCTACGAGCAGTACTTC.

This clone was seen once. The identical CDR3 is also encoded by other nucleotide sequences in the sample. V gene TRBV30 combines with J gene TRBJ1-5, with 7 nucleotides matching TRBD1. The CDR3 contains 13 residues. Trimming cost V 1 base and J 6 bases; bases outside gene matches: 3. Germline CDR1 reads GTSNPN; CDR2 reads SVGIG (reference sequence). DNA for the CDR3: TGTGCCTGGAGTGGACAGGGCAGTCAGCCCCAGCATTTT. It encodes CAWSGQGSQPQHF.

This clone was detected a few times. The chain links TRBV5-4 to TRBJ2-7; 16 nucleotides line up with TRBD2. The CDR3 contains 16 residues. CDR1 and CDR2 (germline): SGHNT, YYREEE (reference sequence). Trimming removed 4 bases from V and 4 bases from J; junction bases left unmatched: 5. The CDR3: CASSEPGLAGGYEQYF. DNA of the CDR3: TGTGCCAGCAGCGAGCCGGGACTAGCGGGAGGGTACGAGCAGTACTTC.